These 27 T cell receptor beta chains were sequenced from one sample in a study of human T cells and chemical hapten exposure. TCRdb called the RACE reads again in MiXCR, with one record for every CDR3 protein. The table shows 75,000 to 95,000 distinct CDR3 sequences, with 11% occurring only once. Sample time point: patch test 2, 6 weeks after DPC sensitization. Treatment noted: therapeutic diphenylcyclopropenone sensitization with weekly scalp DPC. Source: whole blood, taken in connection with sensitization to the hapten diphenylcyclopropenone (DPC). These receptors came from a man aged 35-49 years with alopecia areata. Some clones in this sample may be carry-over from other donors' samples.

This clonotype was picked up a small number of times. The genes are TRBV12-3 or TRBV12-4 and TRBJ1-2; 7 bases are a match to TRBD1. This CDR3 spans 13 amino acids. V was pared by 6 bases and J by 4 bases, with 5 bases of the junction left unmatched. CDR3 residues: CASSKDRVYGYTF. As DNA, the CDR3 is TGTGCCAGCAGCAAAGACAGGGTCTATGGCTACACCTTC.

This clonotype was found a few times. The chain links TRBV7-8 to TRBJ1-2; D is unclear. Deletions cut 5 bases from V and 6 bases from J, with 13 bases between. This CDR3 has 13 amino acids. Germline assignment: CDR1 SGHVS and CDR2 FQNEAQ. CDR3 nucleotide sequence: TGTGCCAGCAGCCCCCGGGTCTGGGATGGCTACACCTTC. Protein: CASSPRVWDGYTF.

This clonotype was seen many times. The genes are TRBV20-1 and TRBJ1-5, with D perhaps matching TRBD1 (6 bases). CDR3 length: 13 residues. Germline CDR1 and CDR2: DFQATT and SNEGSKA (reference sequence). Trimming removed 2 bases from V and 4 bases from J, with 9 bases in between. In DNA, the CDR3 is TGCAGTGCTAGAAGGGACACAAATCAGCCCCAGCATTTT. Encoded protein: CSARRDTNQPQHF.

The V call is TRBV6-2 or TRBV6-3, the J call TRBJ1-5; 7 nucleotides line up with TRBD1. Germline loops: CDR1 MNHEY, CDR2 SVGEGT. The CDR3 consists of 14 residues. With 6 bases clipped from V and 7 bases from J, the junction kept 9 bases outside the gene matches. CDR3 sequence: CASSHDRAGQPQHF. CDR3 DNA: TGTGCCAGCAGCCACGACAGGGCGGGACAGCCCCAGCATTTT.

The chain joins TRBV29-1 to TRBJ2-5, with D unresolved. The CDR3 is 13 residues long. The V and J ends lost 5 bases and 3 bases respectively, with 13 bases between them. Germline CDR1 and CDR2: SQVTM and ANQGSEA. The CDR3, as DNA: TGCAGCGTTCTCCGATTCCAAAAAGAGACCCAGTACTTC. This translates into CSVLRFQKETQYF.

This clonotype was recorded a few times. This chain connects TRBV6-6 to TRBJ1-5; 12 bases line up with TRBD1. This CDR3 spans 15 amino acids. V was pared by 5 bases and J by 6 bases, with 5 bases of the junction left unmatched. Germline CDR1 reads MNHNY; CDR2 reads SVGAGI (reference sequence). CDR3 amino acids: CASSTGTGGSQPQHF. In nucleotides, the CDR3 is TGTGCCAGCAGTACTGGGACAGGGGGCAGTCAGCCCCAGCATTTT.

This clonotype showed up just a few times. The chain recombines TRBV11-1 with TRBJ2-5; 11 positions agree with TRBD2. Trimming removed 1 base from V and 4 bases from J; junction bases left unmatched: 2. The CDR3 consists of 15 residues. In germline, CDR1 is SGHAT, CDR2 FQDESV (reference sequence). This CDR3 is CASSLGSGRAETQYF. Written as DNA, the CDR3 is TGTGCCAGCAGCTTAGGTAGCGGGAGGGCAGAGACCCAGTACTTC.

This clonotype was recorded at least ten times. This chain joins TRBV19 and TRBJ1-1, with D possibly matching TRBD1 (6 bases). The germline V and J ends were trimmed by 6 bases and 4 bases, with 15 bases remaining between them. Per germline, CDR1 LNHDA and CDR2 SQIVND (reference sequence). The CDR3 runs 14 residues. CDR3 nucleotides: TGTGCCAGTAGCCCCGTGGGGGGCGGCACTGAAGCTTTCTTT. Translated, it gives CASSPVGGGTEAFF.

The chain carries TRBV20-1 and TRBJ2-3; 9 positions match TRBD1. Germline V lookup: CDR1 DFQATT, CDR2 SNEGSKA (reference sequence). The CDR3 is 13 residues long. Unmatched junction bases numbered 5, after V lost 6 bases and J lost 4 bases. The CDR3 here is CSAKQGAADTQYF. The CDR3, as DNA: TGCAGTGCCAAACAGGGGGCCGCAGATACGCAGTATTTT.

A few counts support this clonotype. The chain recombines TRBV7-8 with TRBJ2-3; either TRBD1 or TRBD2 may supply D (5 bases each). Germline CDR1 is SGHVS and CDR2 is FQNEAQ. Trimming removed 2 bases from V and 2 bases from J, with 20 bases in between. CDR3 length: 18 amino acids. CDR3 DNA sequence: TGTGCCAGCAGCTTACGCGCTTGGGACCATACCTTCACAGATACGCAGTATTTT. It translates to CASSLRAWDHTFTDTQYF.

This clonotype occurred a few times. J is TRBJ2-3 and V is TRBV10-3, with 7 bases lining up with TRBD2. Germline-derived CDR1 and CDR2 are ENHRY and SYGVKD. The J segment lost 2 bases and the V segment lost 3 bases, leaving 5 bases of the junction unmatched. CDR3 length: 15 residues. CDR3 sequence (DNA): TGTGCCATCAGTGACCTAGCGGTGTACACAGATACGCAGTATTTT. Translating it yields CAISDLAVYTDTQYF.

This clonotype turned up a few times. The chain has TRBV4-2 and TRBJ2-3, with 9 bases aligning to TRBD2. With V trimmed by 2 bases and J by 2 bases, 11 bases remained unmatched. CDR1 is LGHNA, CDR2 YNFKEQ, per germline. This CDR3 is 18 amino acids long. The CDR3 loop reads CASSQLSAGGSPTDTQYF. Here the CDR3 DNA reads TGTGCCAGCAGCCAATTGTCCGCGGGAGGGAGTCCCACAGATACGCAGTATTTT.

There are many counts of this clonotype. The V gene is TRBV29-1, the J gene TRBJ1-5; D is possibly TRBD1 (5 bases). The germline V gene encodes CDR1 SQVTM and CDR2 ANQGSEA. V lost 0 bases to trimming and J lost 6 bases, with 9 bases between them. CDR3 length equals 13 residues. CDR3 region: CSVEEGVGQPQHF. CDR3 sequence (DNA): TGCAGCGTTGAAGAAGGGGTGGGTCAGCCCCAGCATTTT.

Note on this clonotype: Because the CDR3 is missing its conserved closing phenylalanine or tryptophan, this is likely a read error. The rearrangement links TRBV5-1 to TRBJ2-3; 8 bases agree with TRBD2. V trimming: 0 bases; J trimming: 5 bases; junction bases outside the gene matches: 2. The CDR3 extends over 14 amino acids. CDR1 is SGHRS and CDR2 is YFSETQ in the germline V gene. CDR3 bases: TGCGCCAGCAGCTTGGAACTAGCGGAAGATACGCAGTATTGT. It yields the protein CASSLELAEDTQYC.

This clonotype was picked up many times. This chain uses TRBV30 with TRBJ1-1, with D hard to call. The CDR3 extends over 16 amino acids. V gave up 0 bases and J gave up 2 bases, with 16 bases separating them. Germline loops: CDR1 GTSNPN, CDR2 SVGIG (reference sequence). The CDR3 nucleotides are TGTGCCTGGAGTGTTACGATCGGGCGGGGAAACACTGAAGCTTTCTTT. Residues: CAWSVTIGRGNTEAFF. The full variable domain, with the rest looked up from reference TRBV30 and TRBJ1-1, is SQTIHQWPATLVQPVGSPLSLECTVEGTSNPNLYWYRQAAGRGLQLLFYSVGIGQISSEVPQNLSASRPQDRQFILSSKKLLLSDSGFYLCAWSVTIGRGNTEAFFGQGTRLTVV.

This clonotype was recorded at least ten times. The V and J genes are TRBV6-5 and TRBJ1-2; D uncertain. The ends were cut back, 2 bases at V and 2 bases at J, with 9 bases in the middle. There are 14 residues in the CDR3. CDR1 and CDR2 from the germline V gene are MNHEY and SVGAGI. The CDR3 sequence is CASSYDPGNYGYTF. The CDR3 DNA is TGTGCCAGCAGTTACGATCCAGGCAACTATGGCTACACCTTC.

The chain uses TRBV27 and TRBJ2-7, with 7 bases that match TRBD2. The junction had 5 bases not matched to a gene; V was cut back by 6 bases and J by 0 bases. This CDR3 has 14 amino acids. Per the germline V gene, CDR1 is MNHEY and CDR2 is SMNVEV (reference sequence). The CDR3 region has the DNA TGTGCCAGCAGGAGAGCGGGGAGCTCCTACGAGCAGTACGTC. Translation: CASRRAGSSYEQYV.

This clonotype was seen a handful of times. The chain has TRBV20-1 and TRBJ2-3; unclear D gene. This CDR3 has 12 amino acids. V was trimmed by 3 bases and J by 3 bases, leaving 7 bases between them. The germline V gene has CDR1 DFQATT and CDR2 SNEGSKA (reference sequence). CDR3 sequence: CSASPPTDTQYF. The CDR3 nucleotides are TGCAGTGCTAGCCCGCCTACAGATACGCAGTATTTT.

The chain couples TRBV7-9 to TRBJ2-1, with TRBD2 matching over 14 bases. Germline loops: CDR1 SEHNR, CDR2 FQNEAQ (reference sequence). This CDR3 has 18 residues. J was trimmed by 6 bases and V by 5 bases; bases with no gene match: 12. In DNA, the CDR3 is TGTGCCAGCAGCAAGACCCAGACTAGCGGGAGGGTCTTCAATGAGCAGTTCTTC. It is translated as CASSKTQTSGRVFNEQFF.

This clonotype has a count of ten or more. The chain combines TRBV7-9 with TRBJ2-2, with a tentative D call TRBD2 (5 bases). The germline V gene has CDR1 SEHNR and CDR2 FQNEAQ (reference sequence). Trimming removed 4 bases from V and 2 bases from J, with 17 bases in between. This CDR3 comprises 17 residues. Here the CDR3 DNA reads TGTGCCAGCAGCTCACCTTCGGGGAATATTAACACCGGGGAGCTGTTTTTT. Its translation is CASSSPSGNINTGELFF.

Many counts were recorded for this clonotype. The V and J genes are TRBV12-3 or TRBV12-4 and TRBJ1-1, with a weak D call TRBD1 (5 bases). This CDR3 is built from 13 residues. V lost 7 bases and J lost 1, with 10 bases in between. CDR3 amino acids: CASTRDQNTEAFF. The CDR3 bases are TGTGCCAGCACCAGGGACCAGAACACTGAAGCTTTCTTT.

This clonotype was recorded at least ten times. The J gene is TRBJ1-1, the V gene TRBV30; D gene uncertain. Trimming cost V 6 bases and J 0 bases, with 14 bases left between them. Per germline, CDR1 GTSNPN and CDR2 SVGIG (reference sequence). This CDR3 has 14 residues. CDR3 protein: CACRVLEMNTEAFF. CDR3 in DNA: TGTGCCTGCCGGGTGCTGGAAATGAACACTGAAGCTTTCTTT.

The chain combines TRBV6-1 with TRBJ1-5; no clear D. Germline V gene sequence: CDR1 MNHNS, CDR2 SASEGT. Trimming left V 3 bases short and J 3 bases short, with 12 bases between. The CDR3 extends over 15 amino acids. The CDR3 is CASSDFGRDNQPQHF. As DNA, the CDR3 is TGTGCCAGCAGTGATTTCGGCCGAGACAATCAGCCCCAGCATTTT.

This clonotype was counted between two and nine times. The V gene is TRBV20-1, the J gene TRBJ2-1; 8 bases line up with TRBD2. The V and J ends lost 4 bases and 7 bases, in that order; junction bases with no gene match: 15. CDR3 length: 16 residues. Germline assignment: CDR1 DFQATT and CDR2 SNEGSKA (reference sequence). This CDR3 reads CSATKLREGKQNEQFF. DNA for the CDR3: TGCAGTGCTACCAAACTCCGGGAGGGGAAACAGAATGAGCAGTTCTTC.

This clonotype was observed a handful of times. CDR3 DNA sequence: TGTGCCAGCAGCCGCACTCTAACAGGGAAGGTGAATTCACCCCTCCACTTT. Its translation: CASSRTLTGKVNSPLHF. The V and J genes are TRBV7-9 and TRBJ1-6, with a weak D call TRBD1 (6 bases). The germline V and J ends were trimmed by 5 bases and 7 bases, with 21 bases remaining between them. The CDR3 is 17 residues long. From germline, CDR1 is SEHNR and CDR2 FQNEAQ (reference sequence).

This chain links TRBV29-1 with TRBJ1-2; possibly TRBD1 for D (6 bases). CDR1 and CDR2 from the germline V gene are SQVTM and ANQGSEA. This CDR3 spans 14 amino acids. Trimming took 0 bases from V and 3 from J, leaving 11 bases between them. CDR3 sequence: CSVEDLKGDYGYTF. The CDR3 region has the DNA TGCAGCGTTGAAGATTTAAAGGGGGACTATGGCTACACCTTC.

The chain employs TRBV7-3 and TRBJ2-1, with D possibly being TRBD2 (6 bases). CDR3 length: 17 residues. V was shortened by 5 bases and J by 0 bases, with 17 bases between the two germline ends. Germline lookup yields CDR1 SGHTA and CDR2 FQGTGA. In DNA form, the CDR3 reads TGTGCCAGCAGCCCGCCGGGACTCTCAAGCTCCTACAATGAGCAGTTCTTC. This codes for CASSPPGLSSSYNEQFF.